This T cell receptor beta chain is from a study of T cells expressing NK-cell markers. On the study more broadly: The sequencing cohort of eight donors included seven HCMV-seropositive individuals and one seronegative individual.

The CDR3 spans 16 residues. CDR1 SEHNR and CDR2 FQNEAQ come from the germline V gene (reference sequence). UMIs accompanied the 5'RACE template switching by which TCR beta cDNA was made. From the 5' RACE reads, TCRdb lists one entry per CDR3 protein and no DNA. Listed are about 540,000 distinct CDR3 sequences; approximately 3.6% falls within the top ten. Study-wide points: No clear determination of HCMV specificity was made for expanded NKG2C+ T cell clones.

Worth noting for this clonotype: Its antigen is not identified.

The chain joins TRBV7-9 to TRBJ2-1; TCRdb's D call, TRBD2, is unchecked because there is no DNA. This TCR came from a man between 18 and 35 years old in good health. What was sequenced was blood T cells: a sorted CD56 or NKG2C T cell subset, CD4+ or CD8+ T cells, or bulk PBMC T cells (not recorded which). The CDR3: CASSLLASGNLNEQFF.